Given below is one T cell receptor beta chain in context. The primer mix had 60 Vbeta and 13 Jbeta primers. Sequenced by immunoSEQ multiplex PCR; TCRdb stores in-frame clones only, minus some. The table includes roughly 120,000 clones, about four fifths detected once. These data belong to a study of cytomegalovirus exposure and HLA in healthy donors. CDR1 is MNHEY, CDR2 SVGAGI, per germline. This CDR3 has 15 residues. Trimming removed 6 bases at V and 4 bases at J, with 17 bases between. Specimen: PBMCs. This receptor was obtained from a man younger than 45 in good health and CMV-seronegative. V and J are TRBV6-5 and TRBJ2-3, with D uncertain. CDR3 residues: CASSRHTKLPDTQYF. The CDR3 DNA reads TGTGCCAGCAGCCGACATACCAAGCTTCCAGATACGCAGTATTTT.